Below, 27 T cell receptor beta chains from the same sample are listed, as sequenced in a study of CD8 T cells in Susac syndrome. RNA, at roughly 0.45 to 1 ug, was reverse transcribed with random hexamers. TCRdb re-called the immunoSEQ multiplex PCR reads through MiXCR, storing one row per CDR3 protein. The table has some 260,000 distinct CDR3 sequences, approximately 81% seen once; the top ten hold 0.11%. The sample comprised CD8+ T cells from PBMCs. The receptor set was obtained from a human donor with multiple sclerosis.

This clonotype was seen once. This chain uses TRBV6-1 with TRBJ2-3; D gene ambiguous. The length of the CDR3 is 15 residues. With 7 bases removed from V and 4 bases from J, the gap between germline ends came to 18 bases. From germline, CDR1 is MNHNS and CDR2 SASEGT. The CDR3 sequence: CASKKPTQPPDTQYF. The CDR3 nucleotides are TGTGCCAGCAAGAAACCCACCCAACCCCCAGATACGCAGTATTTT.

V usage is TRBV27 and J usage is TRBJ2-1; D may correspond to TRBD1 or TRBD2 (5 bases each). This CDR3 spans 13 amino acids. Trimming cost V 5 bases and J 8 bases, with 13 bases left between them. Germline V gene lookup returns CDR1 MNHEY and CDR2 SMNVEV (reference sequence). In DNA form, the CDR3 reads TGTGCCAGCAGTCCTGTAGAGGGGTATGAGCAGTTCTTC. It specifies CASSPVEGYEQFF.

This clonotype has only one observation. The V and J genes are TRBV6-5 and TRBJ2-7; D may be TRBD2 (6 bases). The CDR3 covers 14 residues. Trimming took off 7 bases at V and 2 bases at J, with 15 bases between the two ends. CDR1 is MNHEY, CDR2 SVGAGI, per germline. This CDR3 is CASTRGTYPYEQYF. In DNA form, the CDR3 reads TGTGCCAGCACCAGAGGGACTTACCCCTACGAGCAGTACTTC.

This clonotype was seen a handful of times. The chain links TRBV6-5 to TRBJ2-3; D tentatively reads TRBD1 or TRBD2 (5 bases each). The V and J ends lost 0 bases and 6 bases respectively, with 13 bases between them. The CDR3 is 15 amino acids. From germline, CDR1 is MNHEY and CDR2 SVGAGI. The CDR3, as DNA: TGTGCCAGCAGTTACTCTTTAGGCAGGGAGGATACGCAGTATTTT. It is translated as CASSYSLGREDTQYF.

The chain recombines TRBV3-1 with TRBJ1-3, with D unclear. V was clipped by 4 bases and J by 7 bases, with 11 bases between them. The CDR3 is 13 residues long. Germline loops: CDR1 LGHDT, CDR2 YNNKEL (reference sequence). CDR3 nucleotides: TGTGCCAGCAGCCGCAGACGTGGGAACACCATATATTTT. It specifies CASSRRRGNTIYF.

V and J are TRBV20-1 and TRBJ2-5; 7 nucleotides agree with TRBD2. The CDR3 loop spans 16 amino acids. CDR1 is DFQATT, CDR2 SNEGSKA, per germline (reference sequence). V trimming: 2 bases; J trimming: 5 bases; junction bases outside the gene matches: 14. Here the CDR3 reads CSARRASGHQLETQYF. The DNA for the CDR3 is TGCAGTGCTAGAAGGGCTAGCGGACACCAGCTGGAGACCCAGTACTTC.

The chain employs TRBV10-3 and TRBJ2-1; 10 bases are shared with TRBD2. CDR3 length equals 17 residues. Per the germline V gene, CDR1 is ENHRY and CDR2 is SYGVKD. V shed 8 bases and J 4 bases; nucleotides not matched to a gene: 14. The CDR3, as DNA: TGTGCCATCTCGGAGGGGTCTAGCGGGAGAGGTTACAATGAGCAGTTCTTC. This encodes CAISEGSSGRGYNEQFF.

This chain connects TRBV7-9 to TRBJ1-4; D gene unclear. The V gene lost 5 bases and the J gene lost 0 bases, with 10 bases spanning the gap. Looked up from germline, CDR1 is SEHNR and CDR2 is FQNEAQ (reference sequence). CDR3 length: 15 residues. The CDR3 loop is CASSAGGATNEKLFF. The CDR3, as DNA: TGTGCCAGCAGCGCCGGCGGAGCAACTAATGAAAAACTGTTTTTT. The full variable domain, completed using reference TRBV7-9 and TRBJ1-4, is DTGVSQNPRHKITKRGQNVTFRCDPISEHNRLYWYRQTLGQGPEFLTYFQNEAQLEKSRLLSDRFSAERPKGSFSTLEIQRTEQGDSAMYLCASSAGGATNEKLFFGSGTQLSVL.

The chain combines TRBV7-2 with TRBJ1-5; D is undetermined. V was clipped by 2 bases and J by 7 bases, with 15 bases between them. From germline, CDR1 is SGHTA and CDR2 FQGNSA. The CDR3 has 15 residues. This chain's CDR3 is CASSLSPDSGQPQHF. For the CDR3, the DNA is TGTGCCAGCAGCTTATCTCCAGACTCGGGACAGCCCCAGCATTTT.

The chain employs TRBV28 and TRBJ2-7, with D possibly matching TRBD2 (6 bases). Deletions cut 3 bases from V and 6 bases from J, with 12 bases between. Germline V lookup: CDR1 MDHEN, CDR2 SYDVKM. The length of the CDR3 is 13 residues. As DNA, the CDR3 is TGTGCCAGCAGTTTTCATTCTAGCGCCGAGCAGTACTTC. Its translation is CASSFHSSAEQYF.

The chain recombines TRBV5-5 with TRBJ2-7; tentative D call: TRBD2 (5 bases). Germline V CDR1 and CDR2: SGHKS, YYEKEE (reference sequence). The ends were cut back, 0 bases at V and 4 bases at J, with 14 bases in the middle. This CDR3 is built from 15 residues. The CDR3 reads CASSLGRELRYEQYF. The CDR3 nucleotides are TGTGCCAGCAGCTTGGGAAGGGAGCTCAGGTACGAGCAGTACTTC.

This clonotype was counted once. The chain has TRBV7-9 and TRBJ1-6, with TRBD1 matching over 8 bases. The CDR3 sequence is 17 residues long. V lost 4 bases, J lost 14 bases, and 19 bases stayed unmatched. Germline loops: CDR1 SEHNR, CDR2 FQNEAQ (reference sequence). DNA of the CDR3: TGTGCCAGCAGCTCGCCGACGGGACAGGCAATCACTCCCACCCTCCACTTT. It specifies CASSSPTGQAITPTLHF.

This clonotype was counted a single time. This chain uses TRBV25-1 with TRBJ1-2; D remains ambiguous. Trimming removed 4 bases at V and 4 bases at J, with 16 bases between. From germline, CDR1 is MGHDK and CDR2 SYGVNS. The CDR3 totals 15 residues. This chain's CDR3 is CASSGQDHPTYGYTF. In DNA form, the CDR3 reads TGTGCCAGCAGTGGTCAGGACCATCCAACCTATGGCTACACCTTC.

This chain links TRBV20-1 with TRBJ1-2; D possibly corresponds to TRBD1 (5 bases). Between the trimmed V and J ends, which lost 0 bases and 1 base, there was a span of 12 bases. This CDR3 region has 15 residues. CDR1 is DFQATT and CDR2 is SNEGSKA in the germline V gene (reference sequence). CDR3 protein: CSARDNRGVNYGYTF. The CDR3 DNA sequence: TGCAGTGCTAGAGATAACCGAGGGGTTAACTATGGCTACACCTTC.

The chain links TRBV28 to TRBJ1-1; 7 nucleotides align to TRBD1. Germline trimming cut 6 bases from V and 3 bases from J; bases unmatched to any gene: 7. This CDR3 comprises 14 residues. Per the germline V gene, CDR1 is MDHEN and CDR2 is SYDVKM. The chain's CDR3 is CASRPGQPYTEAFF. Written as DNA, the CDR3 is TGTGCCAGCAGACCGGGACAGCCCTACACTGAAGCTTTCTTT.

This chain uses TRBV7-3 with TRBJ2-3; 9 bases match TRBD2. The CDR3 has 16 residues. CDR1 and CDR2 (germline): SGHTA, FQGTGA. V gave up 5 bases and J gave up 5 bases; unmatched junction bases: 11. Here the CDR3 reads CASSPVVAGVRDTQYF. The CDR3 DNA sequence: TGTGCCAGCAGCCCTGTGGTAGCGGGAGTTCGAGATACGCAGTATTTT.

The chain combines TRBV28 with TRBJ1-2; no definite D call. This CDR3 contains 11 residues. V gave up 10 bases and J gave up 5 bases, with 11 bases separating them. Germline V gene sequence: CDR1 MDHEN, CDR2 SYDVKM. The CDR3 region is CATNAGYGYTF. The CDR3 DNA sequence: TGTGCCACCAATGCCGGTTATGGCTACACCTTC.

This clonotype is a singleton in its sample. This CDR3 reads CATGVRRQETQYF. The CDR3 region has the DNA TGTGCCACCGGGGTCCGGAGACAAGAGACCCAGTACTTC. The gene calls are TRBV24-1 and TRBJ2-5; no clear D gene. Looked up from germline, CDR1 is KGHDR and CDR2 is SFDVKD. Trimming took off 9 bases at V and 2 bases at J, with 12 bases between the two ends. The CDR3 contains 13 residues.

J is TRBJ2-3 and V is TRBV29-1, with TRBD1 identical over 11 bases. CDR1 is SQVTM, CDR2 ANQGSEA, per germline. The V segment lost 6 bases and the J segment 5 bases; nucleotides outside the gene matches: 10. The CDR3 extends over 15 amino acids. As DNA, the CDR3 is TGCAGCGTCGCCCCGGACAGGGGGCGCGGAGATACGCAGTATTTT. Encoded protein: CSVAPDRGRGDTQYF.

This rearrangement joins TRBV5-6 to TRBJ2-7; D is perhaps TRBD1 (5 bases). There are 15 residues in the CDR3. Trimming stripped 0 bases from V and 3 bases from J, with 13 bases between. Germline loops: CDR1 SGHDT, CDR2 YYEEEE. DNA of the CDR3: TGTGCCAGCAGCTTGGCACGCGACAGTCGCTACGAGCAGTACTTC. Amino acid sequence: CASSLARDSRYEQYF.

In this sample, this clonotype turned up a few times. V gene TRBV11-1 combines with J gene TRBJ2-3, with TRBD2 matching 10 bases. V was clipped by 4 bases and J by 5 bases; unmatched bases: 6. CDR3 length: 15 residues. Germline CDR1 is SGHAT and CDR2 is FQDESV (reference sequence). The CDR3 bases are TGTGCCAGCAGCTCTAGCGGGAGTGTGGAAGATACGCAGTATTTT. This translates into CASSSSGSVEDTQYF.

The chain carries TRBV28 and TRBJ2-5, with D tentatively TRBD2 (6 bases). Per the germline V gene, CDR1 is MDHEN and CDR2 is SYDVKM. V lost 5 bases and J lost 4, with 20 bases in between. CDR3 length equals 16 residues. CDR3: CASSGSVRRRGETQYF. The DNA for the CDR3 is TGTGCCAGCAGTGGATCGGTCCGGAGGAGGGGAGAGACCCAGTACTTC. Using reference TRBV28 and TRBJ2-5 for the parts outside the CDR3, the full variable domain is DVKVTQSSRYLVKRTGEKVFLECVQDMDHENMFWYRQDPGLGLRLIYFSYDVKMKEKGDIPEGYSVSREKKERFSLILESASTNQTSMYLCASSGSVRRRGETQYFGPGTRLLVL.

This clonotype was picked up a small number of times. CDR3 sequence: CASSLGGRYEQYF. The CDR3, as DNA: TGTGCCAGCAGTTTAGGAGGGAGGTACGAGCAGTACTTC. The V gene is TRBV27, the J gene TRBJ2-7; D perhaps matches TRBD2 (6 bases). The CDR3 length is 13 residues. Germline V gene sequence: CDR1 MNHEY, CDR2 SMNVEV (reference sequence). Trimming pared 2 bases from V and 4 bases from J, leaving 9 bases between.

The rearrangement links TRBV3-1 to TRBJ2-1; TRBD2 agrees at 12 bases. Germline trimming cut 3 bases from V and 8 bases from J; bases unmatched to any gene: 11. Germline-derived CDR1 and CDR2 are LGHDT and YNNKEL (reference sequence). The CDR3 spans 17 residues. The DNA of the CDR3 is TGTGCCAGCAGCCAGGTCCTAGCGGGAGGGCCCGCGGATGAGCAGTTCTTC. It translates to CASSQVLAGGPADEQFF.

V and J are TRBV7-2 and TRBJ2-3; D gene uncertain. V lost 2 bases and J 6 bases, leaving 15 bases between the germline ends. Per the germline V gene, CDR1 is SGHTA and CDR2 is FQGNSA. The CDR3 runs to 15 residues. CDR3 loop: CASSLKLGASDTQYF. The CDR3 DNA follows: TGTGCCAGCAGCTTAAAACTTGGTGCTTCGGATACGCAGTATTTT.

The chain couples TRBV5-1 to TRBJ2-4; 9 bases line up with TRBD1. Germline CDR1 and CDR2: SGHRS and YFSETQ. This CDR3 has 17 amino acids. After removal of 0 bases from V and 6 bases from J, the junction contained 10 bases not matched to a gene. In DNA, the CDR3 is TGCGCCAGCAGCTTGGCGGGTAGGACAGGGGAAGGAAACATTCAGTACTTC. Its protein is CASSLAGRTGEGNIQYF.

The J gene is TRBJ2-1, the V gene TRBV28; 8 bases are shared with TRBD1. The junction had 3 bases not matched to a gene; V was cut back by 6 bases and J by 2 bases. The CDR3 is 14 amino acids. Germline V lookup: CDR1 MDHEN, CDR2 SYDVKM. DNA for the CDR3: TGTGCCAGCAGCCAGGGGGCCCCCTACAATGAGCAGTTCTTC. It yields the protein CASSQGAPYNEQFF.